Below, 30 T cell receptor beta chains from the same sample are listed, as sequenced in a study of shared clonotypes between healthy human individuals. Libraries were prepared by immunoSEQ multiplex PCR; TCRdb keeps only in-frame clonotypes and omits some of them. The sample holds roughly 2.1 million clones, roughly 91% seen once. CD45RO-negative, CCR7-selected cells formed the naive CD8 fraction, which excluded terminally differentiated effector memory CD45RA+ cells. Material for sequencing was naive CD8+ T cells from PBMCs. These receptors were taken from a man aged 18 to 29 in good health. Some clones in this sample may be carry-over from other donors' samples.

The CDR3 DNA reads TGTGCCAGCACTTCGGTGGGAGGACTCAATGAGCAGTTCTTC. As protein: CASTSVGGLNEQFF. This chain links TRBV27 with TRBJ2-1, with D perhaps TRBD2 (6 bases). V shed 7 bases and J shed 6 bases, with 16 bases lying between them. Germline loops: CDR1 MNHEY, CDR2 SMNVEV (reference sequence). The CDR3 runs to 14 residues.

This chain links TRBV27 with TRBJ2-6; D uncertain. This CDR3 is built from 12 residues. V dropped 4 bases and J dropped 4 bases, with 2 bases sitting between them. The germline V gene has CDR1 MNHEY and CDR2 SMNVEV (reference sequence). CDR3 DNA sequence: TGTGCCAGCAGTTACGGGGCCAACGTCCTGACTTTC. Amino acid sequence: CASSYGANVLTF.

This clone was seen only once. The rearrangement links TRBV4-2 to TRBJ2-2, with TRBD1 matching over 7 bases. V lost 2 bases, J lost 0 bases, and 6 bases stayed unmatched. This CDR3 contains 17 residues. Germline V gene data show CDR1 as LGHNA and CDR2 as YNFKEQ. The CDR3 reads CASSQRDSWANTGELFF. The CDR3 region has the DNA TGTGCCAGCAGCCAAAGGGACAGTTGGGCGAACACCGGGGAGCTGTTTTTT.

For this clone: At the DNA level, this CDR3 is encoded by other sequences in the same sample as well. DNA for the CDR3: TGTGCCAGCAGCTTCGGGGGGCCCTCCTACGAGCAGTACTTC. Translation gives CASSFGGPSYEQYF. This sequence joins TRBV5-6 and TRBJ2-7, with D possibly TRBD2 on 7 matching bases. V lost 2 bases, J lost 0 bases, and 9 bases lay in between. This CDR3 spans 14 amino acids. Germline V lookup: CDR1 SGHDT, CDR2 YYEEEE.

The rearrangement joins TRBV10-3 to TRBJ2-2, with 9 bases matching TRBD1. Germline V lookup: CDR1 ENHRY, CDR2 SYGVKD. With 5 bases clipped from V and 1 base from J, the junction kept 8 bases outside the gene matches. The CDR3 runs 17 residues. CDR3 sequence (DNA): TGTGCCATCAGTAACCCCCGGGACAGGGTGAACACCGGGGAGCTGTTTTTT. As protein: CAISNPRDRVNTGELFF.

This CDR3 is CASSPAWGDTQYF. For the CDR3, the DNA is TGTGCCAGCAGCCCCGCTTGGGGAGATACGCAGTATTTT. This chain links TRBV11-2 with TRBJ2-3; no firm D call. The germline gives CDR1 SGHAT, CDR2 FQNNGV. The CDR3 is 13 amino acids. The germline V and J ends were trimmed by 5 bases and 5 bases, with 11 bases remaining between them.

The J gene is TRBJ2-7, the V gene TRBV19; TRBD2 matches at 11 bases. The CDR3 extends over 16 amino acids. V lost 1 base, J lost 2 bases, and 4 bases stayed unmatched. Looked up from germline, CDR1 is LNHDA and CDR2 is SQIVND (reference sequence). The CDR3 reads CASSIVPSGRTYEQYF. In DNA form, the CDR3 reads TGTGCCAGTAGTATAGTCCCTAGCGGGAGGACCTACGAGCAGTACTTC.

This clone has only a few counts. The chain joins TRBV19 to TRBJ1-2, with 10 bases fitting TRBD1. Trimming took 5 bases from V and 7 from J; bases not matched to a gene: 7. Germline CDR1 LNHDA, CDR2 SQIVND (reference sequence). The CDR3 has 14 residues. The DNA for the CDR3 is TGTGCCAGTAGTCCCTGGGACAGGGGAGGTGGCTACACCTTC. Protein: CASSPWDRGGGYTF.

This chain links TRBV7-9 with TRBJ2-7; D not resolved. In germline, CDR1 is SEHNR, CDR2 FQNEAQ (reference sequence). The V gene lost 0 bases and the J gene lost 6 bases, with 15 bases spanning the gap. The CDR3 covers 15 residues. The CDR3 region is CASSLARSTWVEQYF. CDR3 DNA sequence: TGTGCCAGCAGCTTAGCTAGATCAACTTGGGTCGAGCAGTACTTC.

The chain employs TRBV9 and TRBJ2-5; TRBD2 matches at 7 bases. This CDR3 spans 14 amino acids. Germline trimming cut 0 bases from V and 4 bases from J; bases unmatched to any gene: 3. Germline V gene lookup returns CDR1 SGDLS and CDR2 YYNGEE. The CDR3 DNA follows: TGTGCCAGCAGCGTAGGCGGGAGTTTAGAGACCCAGTACTTC. This sequence encodes CASSVGGSLETQYF. The complete variable domain, with remaining parts taken from reference TRBV9 and TRBJ2-5, reads DSGVTQTPKHLITATGQRVTLRCSPRSGDLSVYWYQQSLDQGLQFLIQYYNGEERAKGNILERFSAQQFPDLHSELNLSSLELGDSALYFCASSVGGSLETQYFGPGTRLLVL.

This chain connects TRBV4-1 to TRBJ2-1, with a tentative D call TRBD1 (5 bases). V lost 3 bases to trimming and J lost 1 base, with 13 bases between them. This CDR3 region has 16 residues. Looked up from germline, CDR1 is MGHRA and CDR2 is YSYEKL. This chain's CDR3 is CASSHSRVGSYNEQFF. In DNA form, the CDR3 reads TGCGCCAGCAGCCATTCCAGGGTAGGGTCCTACAATGAGCAGTTCTTC.

Note on this clone: At the DNA level, this CDR3 is encoded by other sequences in the same sample as well. The rearrangement joins TRBV28 to TRBJ2-1; TRBD2 matches at 13 bases. Germline assignment: CDR1 MDHEN and CDR2 SYDVKM. The CDR3 runs to 16 residues. The ends lost 5 bases at V and 6 bases at J; junction bases unmatched: 7. For the CDR3, the DNA is TGTGCCAGCAGTCAGACTAGCGGGAGGCTCGGCAATGAGCAGTTCTTC. Translating gives CASSQTSGRLGNEQFF.

The rearrangement joins TRBV7-9 to TRBJ1-1; the D is unclear. The CDR3 is made up of 14 amino acids. V lost 5 bases and J lost 1, with 11 bases in between. From germline, CDR1 is SEHNR and CDR2 FQNEAQ (reference sequence). The CDR3: CASSPPVTNTEAFF. The CDR3 nucleotides read TGTGCCAGCAGCCCCCCCGTTACGAACACTGAAGCTTTCTTT. The complete variable domain, with remaining parts taken from reference TRBV7-9 and TRBJ1-1, reads DTGVSQNPRHKITKRGQNVTFRCDPISEHNRLYWYRQTLGQGPEFLTYFQNEAQLEKSRLLSDRFSAERPKGSFSTLEIQRTEQGDSAMYLCASSPPVTNTEAFFGQGTRLTVV.

This clone was detected a few times. V is TRBV7-9 and J is TRBJ1-1, with unresolved D. The germline V and J ends were trimmed by 10 bases and 3 bases, with 15 bases remaining between them. Germline-derived CDR1 and CDR2 are SEHNR and FQNEAQ (reference sequence). There are 13 residues in the CDR3. CDR3 sequence: CAIPGPVDTEAFF. CDR3 in DNA: TGTGCCATTCCGGGCCCCGTTGACACTGAAGCTTTCTTT.

The CDR3 protein is CASSQARIAGAGEQFF. The CDR3 DNA reads TGCGCCAGCAGCCAAGCCAGGATAGCGGGAGCTGGTGAGCAGTTCTTC. J is TRBJ2-1 and V is TRBV4-1; 9 bases match TRBD2. J gave up 9 bases and V 1 base, and 10 bases lay outside the gene matches. The germline V gene has CDR1 MGHRA and CDR2 YSYEKL. The CDR3 is 16 residues long.

The V call is TRBV19, the J call TRBJ1-1; TRBD1 matches 11 bases. This CDR3 has 14 amino acids. V dropped 5 bases and J dropped 6; count of bases not matched to a gene: 5. Germline CDR1 is LNHDA and CDR2 is SQIVND (reference sequence). DNA for the CDR3: TGTGCCAGTAGTTTTCGGACAGGGGGCTCTGAAGCTTTCTTT. Amino acid sequence: CASSFRTGGSEAFF.

CDR3 sequence (DNA): TGTGCCAGCAGCTCGAGGGATTCAGATACGCAGTATTTT. Its protein product is CASSSRDSDTQYF. The chain joins TRBV7-9 to TRBJ2-3, with a weak D call TRBD2 (5 bases). The germline V gene encodes CDR1 SEHNR and CDR2 FQNEAQ (reference sequence). The CDR3 spans 13 residues. Between the trimmed V and J ends, which lost 4 bases and 4 bases, there was a span of 9 bases.

J is TRBJ2-5 and V is TRBV19; 10 positions agree with TRBD1. V shed 5 bases, J shed 2 bases, and the junction held 8 bases outside the gene matches. There are 16 residues in the CDR3. Looked up from germline, CDR1 is LNHDA and CDR2 is SQIVND (reference sequence). CDR3 region: CASSARPGQGQETQYF. DNA of the CDR3: TGTGCCAGTAGTGCCCGACCGGGACAGGGGCAAGAGACCCAGTACTTC.

CDR3: CASSEGRSTYEQYF. The CDR3 nucleotides are TGTGCCAGCAGTGAGGGACGGTCTACCTACGAGCAGTACTTC. This chain connects TRBV2 to TRBJ2-7; D tentatively fits TRBD1 or TRBD2 (5 bases each). CDR1 is SNHLY and CDR2 is FYNNEI in the germline V gene. The CDR3 consists of 14 residues. V lost 3 bases to trimming and J lost 2 bases, with 11 bases between them. Variable domain in full (rest from reference TRBV2 and TRBJ2-7): EPEVTQTPSHQVTQMGQEVILRCVPISNHLYFYWYRQILGQKVEFLVSFYNNEISEKSEIFDDQFSVERPDGSNFTLKIRSTKLEDSAMYFCASSEGRSTYEQYFGPGTRLTVT.

This chain connects TRBV11-2 to TRBJ2-3, with a weak D call TRBD2 (5 bases). Trimming shortened V by 2 bases and J by 5 bases, and 14 bases separated the two germline ends. Germline CDR1 SGHAT, CDR2 FQNNGV. The CDR3 contains 15 residues. The CDR3 here is CASSLQLDAGDTQYF. In DNA form, the CDR3 reads TGTGCCAGCAGCTTACAACTAGATGCGGGAGATACGCAGTATTTT.

V usage is TRBV21-1 and J usage is TRBJ2-3; TRBD1, as called in the table, went unchecked against the DNA. TRBV21-1 constitutes a pseudogene. This CDR3 region has 16 residues. The CDR3 DNA is TGTGCCAGCAGCACCAAGACAGGGGCGGGCACAGATACGCAGTATTTT. It codes for CASSTKTGAGTDTQYF.

This sequence joins TRBV5-6 and TRBJ2-3; the D is unclear. Trimming took off 2 bases at V and 4 bases at J, with 5 bases between the two ends. Germline loops: CDR1 SGHDT, CDR2 YYEEEE. The length of the CDR3 is 12 residues. The DNA for the CDR3 is TGTGCCAGCAGCTTTTTGGCAGATACGCAGTATTTT. Translation gives CASSFLADTQYF.

The J gene is TRBJ2-7, the V gene TRBV12-2; the DNA was not compared with TRBD2, the D call given in the table. TRBV12-2 constitutes a pseudogene. The CDR3 runs to 18 residues. CDR3 loop: CASPVRLAGGWRVYEQYF. CDR3 nucleotide sequence: TGTGCAAGCCCAGTGAGACTAGCGGGAGGATGGAGGGTGTACGAGCAGTACTTC.

The CDR3 sequence: CASSVGQVTYEQYF. The DNA of the CDR3 is TGTGCCAGCAGCGTAGGTCAGGTCACCTACGAGCAGTACTTC. J is TRBJ2-7 and V is TRBV9; D remains ambiguous. The CDR3 covers 14 residues. The V and J ends lost 0 bases and 2 bases respectively, with 9 bases between them. CDR1 and CDR2 from the germline V gene are SGDLS and YYNGEE.

The chain uses TRBV18 and TRBJ2-1; weak D call: TRBD2 (6 bases). Germline CDR1 is KGHSH and CDR2 is LQKENI. V shed 4 bases and J shed 5 bases, with 12 bases lying between them. This CDR3 has 14 amino acids. The CDR3 region has the DNA TGTGCCAGCTCACGAGTAGCGGAAAACAATGAGCAGTTCTTC. Protein product: CASSRVAENNEQFF.

To note about this clone: A junction end diverges from the germline sequence, so it may reflect a read error. V and J are TRBV30 and TRBJ2-2; D assignment may be TRBD1 or TRBD2 (5 bases each). The CDR3 is 11 amino acids. Germline V gives CDR1 GTSNPN, CDR2 SVGIG (reference sequence). The DNA for the CDR3 is TGTGCCTGGACAGGGTCCGGGGAGCCGTTTTTT. Residues: CAWTGSGEPFF.

J is TRBJ2-1 and V is TRBV27; D gene unclear. CDR1 is MNHEY and CDR2 is SMNVEV in the germline V gene (reference sequence). V lost 5 bases and J lost 4, with 12 bases in between. The CDR3 is made up of 14 amino acids. CDR3 DNA: TGTGCCAGCAGTCCCTACTCCGGTTACAATGAGCAGTTCTTC. Its protein product is CASSPYSGYNEQFF.

The chain carries TRBV7-9 and TRBJ1-4, with D perhaps TRBD1 (5 bases). The CDR3 consists of 15 residues. Trimming pared 1 base from V and 6 bases from J, leaving 12 bases between. The V gene's germline CDR1 is SEHNR and CDR2 FQNEAQ (reference sequence). The CDR3, as DNA: TGTGCCAGCAGCTTAGGAGCCAGGGAGTATGAAAAACTGTTTTTT. Protein: CASSLGAREYEKLFF.

The V and J genes are TRBV15 and TRBJ1-3; possible D gene TRBD1, 5 bases. The ends were cut back, 3 bases at V and 3 bases at J, with 12 bases in the middle. Germline V gene lookup returns CDR1 LNHNV and CDR2 YYDKDF (reference sequence). CDR3 length: 15 residues. CDR3 DNA: TGTGCCACCAGCAGCATCTGGGGGATTGGAAACACCATATATTTT. It codes for CATSSIWGIGNTIYF.

CDR3 coding DNA: TGTGCCAGCAGTGCCAACAGGGGACTCTATGGCTACACCTTC. Residues: CASSANRGLYGYTF. The V call is TRBV25-1, the J call TRBJ1-2; TRBD1 matches at 7 bases. With V trimmed by 4 bases and J by 4 bases, 6 bases remained unmatched. The CDR3 runs to 14 residues. CDR1 MGHDK and CDR2 SYGVNS come from the germline V gene.